Detailed here is one TCR beta chain. Its target is unknown. The sample originates from a study of T cells after posttransplantation cyclophosphamide. Sequencing was performed with immunoSEQ multiplex PCR; in TCRdb, only in-frame clones are kept and a portion is missing. The sample yields over 7,500 clones, approximately 98% seen once. On the day of bone marrow donation, the related graft donor provided peripheral blood. Cells defined as naive were viable CD3+CD4+ or CD3+CD8+ and CCR7+CD45RA+CD45RO-CD95-CD27+CD28+. Germline V lookup: CDR1 MNHEY, CDR2 SMNVEV (reference sequence). The CDR3 length is 13 residues. J lost 5 bases, V lost 2 bases, and 3 bases had no gene match. Study-level findings and limits: Later blood repertoires were often dominated by clones from the donor CD8+ memory compartment.

Sequencing was done on a sample of naive CD8+ T cells sorted from PBMCs. This TCR came from a man aged 50 or older in good health, CMV-negative, and a related stem cell transplant donor. J is TRBJ2-7 and V is TRBV27; 7 bases match TRBD1. The CDR3 DNA is TGTGCCAGCAGTTTAGGGACAGCGCACGAGCAGTACTTC. It codes for CASSLGTAHEQYF.